This T cell receptor beta chain originates from a study of monozygotic twins with inflammatory bowel disease. Study-level results: Twin pairs that were concordant did not differ from discordant pairs in repertoire similarity, possibly from limited power. Fewer shared clonotypes with others were found in IBD patients than in healthy twins, especially with disease activity.

Germline V gene data show CDR1 as MNHEY and CDR2 as SVGAGI. The CDR3 length is 16 residues. For each CDR3 protein, TCRdb gives one entry from its re-call of the 5' RACE reads, without DNA. The sample totals about 420,000 distinct CDR3 sequences. Turning to this clonotype: Its specificity is unknown.

The clonotype was recovered from a human donor with ulcerative colitis or Crohn's disease, or a healthy co-twin of an affected twin (not recorded which). The chain employs TRBV6-5 and TRBJ1-1; TCRdb designates TRBD1, a call that cannot be tested without DNA. Sequencing was performed on blood. The CDR3 protein is CASSYLSGAGDTEAFF.